Below, 30 T cell receptor beta chains from the same sample are listed, as sequenced in a study of human T cells and chemical hapten exposure (dated by TCRdb to about 2021). This sample's time point label indicates: patch test 2, 6 weeks after DPC sensitization. Interpreted using the paper, the treatment or condition label stands for: therapeutic diphenylcyclopropenone sensitization with weekly scalp DPC. Library method: RACE. The instrument given in TCRdb is NextSeq 500. TCRdb reprocessed the public reads (quality trimming at Q25 with fastp, clone calling with MiXCR) and kept in-frame beta chains. Identical CDR3 protein sequences are pooled into one entry, listed with their most common genes and DNA. This sample has 65,000 to 90,000 distinct CDR3 sequences in its table, and 6.5% to 8% of those were observed once. The ten largest make up 1% to 1.5% of the sample. The sequenced sample was whole blood, obtained in connection with sensitization to the hapten diphenylcyclopropenone (DPC). The receptors originated from a woman aged 25 to 39 with alopecia areata. Some clones in this sample may be carry-over from other donors' samples.

The genes are TRBV4-2 and TRBJ2-3; 12 nucleotides agree with TRBD2. The V gene's germline CDR1 is LGHNA and CDR2 YNFKEQ. J gave up 2 bases and V 0 bases, and 12 bases lay outside the gene matches. The CDR3 totals 20 residues. CDR3 loop: CASSQDPSGGGITLTDTQYF. For the CDR3, the DNA is TGTGCCAGCAGCCAAGATCCTAGCGGGGGGGGGATTACACTCACAGATACGCAGTATTTT.

This clonotype was found many times. This chain connects TRBV27 to TRBJ1-1; D not resolved. V lost 6 bases, J lost 4 bases, and 15 bases lay in between. The germline CDR1 and CDR2 sequences are MNHEY and SMNVEV (reference sequence). This CDR3 has 14 residues. CDR3 coding DNA: TGTGCCAGCAGACTTTTTCTGTCAGGCACTGAAGCTTTCTTT. This encodes CASRLFLSGTEAFF.

There are many counts of this clonotype. The V and J genes are TRBV25-1 and TRBJ2-3; D remains ambiguous. Germline V gene lookup returns CDR1 MGHDK and CDR2 SYGVNS. This CDR3 comprises 13 residues. The V end was cut by 6 bases, the J end by 3 bases, with 10 bases between. CDR3 sequence (DNA): TGTGCCAGCAGGGCCCCACAAACAGATACGCAGTATTTT. The encoded protein is CASRAPQTDTQYF.

The sample holds many counts of this clonotype. The chain links TRBV5-1 to TRBJ2-4; D possibly matches TRBD1 or TRBD2 (6 bases each). Trimming removed 0 bases at V and 1 base at J, with 20 bases between. This CDR3 has 19 residues. CDR1 is SGHRS and CDR2 is YFSETQ in the germline V gene. The CDR3 spells CASSLEGGTNMGAKNIQYF. The CDR3 region has the DNA TGCGCCAGCAGCTTGGAGGGGGGTACAAACATGGGGGCCAAAAACATTCAGTACTTC.

This clonotype was observed at least ten times. The rearrangement links TRBV6-2 or TRBV6-3 to TRBJ2-2; D ambiguous. This CDR3 has 14 residues. Trimming pared 2 bases from V and 2 bases from J, leaving 6 bases between. The germline V gene encodes CDR1 MNHEY and CDR2 SVGEGT. The CDR3 loop is CASSYRVNTGELFF. In nucleotides, the CDR3 is TGTGCCAGCAGTTACAGGGTAAACACCGGGGAGCTGTTTTTT.

V usage is TRBV13 and J usage is TRBJ1-5; tentative D call: TRBD1 (5 bases). Looked up from germline, CDR1 is PRHDT and CDR2 is FYEKMQ (reference sequence). The CDR3 covers 13 residues. V lost 6 bases and J lost 7, with 13 bases in between. CDR3: CASSVGVGQPQHF. The CDR3 DNA sequence: TGTGCCAGCAGTGTAGGGGTAGGACAGCCCCAGCATTTT.

This clonotype was recorded only once. One end of the junction does not line up with germline, which may come from a read error. The J gene is TRBJ1-2, the V gene TRBV20-1; the match to TRBD1 covers 11 bases. CDR3 size: 14 residues. From germline, CDR1 is DFQATT and CDR2 SNEGSKA (reference sequence). CDR3 sequence reads: CSVPQRTGGDGDTF. The CDR3 DNA reads TGCAGTGTCCCCCAACGGACAGGGGGCGATGGCGACACCTTC.

This clonotype was seen repeatedly, ten times or more. The V and J genes are TRBV7-9 and TRBJ1-1, with 8 nucleotides matching TRBD1. This CDR3 is 18 amino acids long. V lost 4 bases, J lost 1 base, and 14 bases stayed unmatched. Germline CDR1 reads SEHNR; CDR2 reads FQNEAQ (reference sequence). This chain's CDR3 is CASSSTIPTGARNTEAFF. CDR3 in DNA: TGTGCCAGCAGCTCGACGATTCCGACAGGGGCCAGGAACACTGAAGCTTTCTTT.

The rearrangement uses TRBV29-1 and TRBJ1-2; TRBD1 is a possible D gene (6 bases). There are 12 residues in the CDR3. V lost 6 bases to trimming and J lost 7 bases, with 15 bases between them. Germline V CDR1 and CDR2: SQVTM, ANQGSEA. CDR3: CSVGQGSSGYTF. The CDR3 region has the DNA TGCAGCGTGGGTCAGGGGAGCTCTGGCTACACCTTC.

Ten or more counts support this clonotype. V gene TRBV20-1 combines with J gene TRBJ2-5, with 8 bases fitting TRBD1. The length of the CDR3 is 14 residues. V gave up 5 bases and J gave up 2 bases; unmatched junction bases: 7. Germline-derived CDR1 and CDR2 are DFQATT and SNEGSKA (reference sequence). The CDR3 sequence is CSAAERTGQETQYF. Written as DNA, the CDR3 is TGCAGTGCTGCGGAACGGACAGGGCAAGAGACCCAGTACTTC.

The sample holds many counts of this clonotype. This rearrangement joins TRBV29-1 to TRBJ1-2; TRBD1 aligns across 7 bases. Germline CDR1 and CDR2: SQVTM and ANQGSEA. The CDR3 is 13 residues long. After removal of 3 bases from V and 7 bases from J, the junction contained 8 bases not matched to a gene. The CDR3 coding sequence is TGCAGCGTTGAGACAGGGAGGGATGCTGGCTACACCTTC. Residues: CSVETGRDAGYTF.

In its sample, this clonotype was seen many times. This rearrangement joins TRBV20-1 to TRBJ2-7; tentatively, D is TRBD1 or TRBD2 (5 bases each). Per germline, CDR1 DFQATT and CDR2 SNEGSKA (reference sequence). V dropped 2 bases and J dropped 5 bases, with 19 bases sitting between them. The CDR3 covers 15 residues. CDR3 sequence (DNA): TGCAGTGCTAGAAAGTACCTATATGGGACCCACGAGCAGTACTTC. It encodes CSARKYLYGTHEQYF.

The chain links TRBV18 to TRBJ1-2; D gene uncertain. Germline CDR1 KGHSH, CDR2 LQKENI. The CDR3 covers 13 residues. Trimming stripped 3 bases from V and 1 base from J, with 6 bases between. CDR3 bases: TGTGCCAGCTCACCGGGTCTTAACTATGGCTACACCTTC. Its protein product is CASSPGLNYGYTF.

This clonotype was seen repeatedly, ten times or more. J is TRBJ2-3 and V is TRBV7-2; maybe TRBD2 (7 bases). The CDR3 covers 15 residues. Trimming cost V 2 bases and J 4 bases, with 13 bases left between them. From germline, CDR1 is SGHTA and CDR2 FQGNSA. CDR3 DNA sequence: TGTGCCAGCAGCTTACGGGGGGCGGGATCAGATACGCAGTATTTT. It encodes CASSLRGAGSDTQYF.

This clonotype was counted many times. J is TRBJ2-5 and V is TRBV20-1; 7 bases are shared with TRBD2. CDR1 is DFQATT and CDR2 is SNEGSKA in the germline V gene (reference sequence). This CDR3 is built from 13 residues. Trimming cost V 4 bases and J 5 bases; bases outside gene matches: 7. For the CDR3, the DNA is TGCAGTGCTACTGCGGGGGTAGAGGAGACCCAGTACTTC. Amino acids: CSATAGVEETQYF.

This clonotype came up many times. V usage is TRBV5-1 and J usage is TRBJ1-1, with TRBD1 as a possible D gene (5 bases). The germline V and J ends were trimmed by 3 bases and 2 bases, with 14 bases remaining between them. The CDR3 runs to 15 residues. CDR1 is SGHRS, CDR2 YFSETQ, per germline. The CDR3: CASSSIGTKNTEAFF. The CDR3 DNA reads as TGCGCCAGCAGCTCGATCGGGACGAAAAACACTGAAGCTTTCTTT.

The V call is TRBV20-1, the J call TRBJ1-5, with a weak D call TRBD1 (6 bases). CDR3 length equals 14 residues. Trimming removed 1 base from V and 7 bases from J, with 14 bases in between. Germline-derived CDR1 and CDR2 are DFQATT and SNEGSKA (reference sequence). Here the CDR3 reads CSARGGAKGQPQHF. DNA of the CDR3: TGCAGTGCTAGAGGGGGGGCAAAGGGCCAGCCCCAGCATTTT.

A note on this clonotype: A much larger clone differs from this one at a single base, so this may be a read error. The rearrangement links TRBV7-6 to TRBJ1-1; D gene uncertain. The V end was cut by 9 bases, the J end by 1 base, with 18 bases between. The CDR3 has 15 amino acids. Germline assignment: CDR1 SGHVS and CDR2 FNYEAQ. CDR3 DNA sequence: TGTGCCAGAAGCGATCAAATTTTTGCGAACACTGAAGCTTTCTTT. Its translation is CARSDQIFANTEAFF. Full variable domain (missing parts from reference TRBV7-6 and TRBJ1-1): GAGVSQSPRYKVTKRGQDVALRCDPISGHVSLYWYRQALGQGPEFLTYFNYEAQQDKSGLPNDRFSAERPEGSISTLTIQRTEQRDSAMYRCARSDQIFANTEAFFGQGTRLTVV.

This clonotype was observed many times. The CDR3 protein is CASSFGRGGLTGELFF. DNA of the CDR3: TGTGCCAGCAGTTTCGGGCGGGGGGGTCTAACCGGGGAGCTGTTTTTT. V gene TRBV12-3 or TRBV12-4 combines with J gene TRBJ2-2; 9 bases agree with TRBD2. V was clipped by 3 bases and J by 5 bases; unmatched bases: 7. CDR3 length equals 16 residues.

The genes are TRBV30 and TRBJ1-6; 7 nucleotides agree with TRBD1. The junction had 8 bases not matched to a gene; V was cut back by 2 bases and J by 10 bases. This CDR3 is built from 14 residues. Germline CDR1 is GTSNPN and CDR2 is SVGIG (reference sequence). Here the CDR3 DNA reads TGTGCCTGGAGTACGACAGGGTCGGGATCACCCCTCCACTTT. Translation: CAWSTTGSGSPLHF.

In this sample, this clonotype turned up many times. This chain joins TRBV7-6 and TRBJ1-1; 7 bases map to TRBD1. The germline V gene encodes CDR1 SGHVS and CDR2 FNYEAQ. Trimming removed 6 bases from V and 1 base from J; junction bases left unmatched: 8. The CDR3 is 15 residues long. The CDR3 DNA reads TGTGCCAGCAGTCACATCAGGGGGGCGAACACTGAAGCTTTCTTT. Its protein is CASSHIRGANTEAFF.

This clonotype was seen at least ten times. The chain couples TRBV6-1 to TRBJ2-6; D gene unclear. Trimming stripped 2 bases from V and 0 bases from J, with 5 bases between. The V gene's germline CDR1 is MNHNS and CDR2 SASEGT. The CDR3 is 15 amino acids. This CDR3 is CASSERNSGANVLTF. The CDR3 nucleotides read TGTGCCAGCAGTGAAAGGAACTCTGGGGCCAACGTCCTGACTTTC.

This clonotype has ten or more counts. This chain connects TRBV18 to TRBJ1-5, with D possibly being TRBD1 (6 bases). Trimming removed 1 base from V and 7 bases from J, with 14 bases in between. CDR1 is KGHSH and CDR2 is LQKENI in the germline V gene. This CDR3 comprises 15 residues. For the CDR3, the DNA is TGTGCCAGCTCACCACTCTCTGGGACACAGCAGCCCCAGCATTTT. Residues: CASSPLSGTQQPQHF.

This clonotype has a count of ten or more. The chain links TRBV3-1 to TRBJ1-4, with 10 positions matching TRBD1. The trim removed 3 bases at V and 7 bases at J, leaving 11 bases unmatched. The length of the CDR3 is 17 residues. Germline CDR1 is LGHDT and CDR2 is YNNKEL (reference sequence). CDR3 loop: CASSQAPQGQGSEKLFF. The CDR3 bases are TGTGCCAGCAGCCAGGCCCCCCAGGGACAGGGGAGTGAAAAACTGTTTTTT. Together with reference TRBV3-1 and TRBJ1-4, the CDR3 gives the full variable domain: DTAVSQTPKYLVTQMGNDKSIKCEQNLGHDTMYWYKQDSKKFLKIMFSYNNKELIINETVPNRFSPKSPDKAHLNLHINSLELGDSAVYFCASSQAPQGQGSEKLFFGSGTQLSVL.

This clonotype appeared many times. The rearrangement links TRBV6-2 or TRBV6-3 to TRBJ2-1, with 8 bases identical to TRBD2. Germline-derived CDR1 and CDR2 are MNHEY and SVGEGT. The CDR3 totals 16 residues. After removal of 6 bases from V and 4 bases from J, the junction contained 11 bases not matched to a gene. In DNA, the CDR3 is TGTGCCAGCAGAGGGTCGGCGCGGGGGGTGTACAATGAGCAGTTCTTC. Amino acids: CASRGSARGVYNEQFF.

J is TRBJ2-1 and V is TRBV11-2, with D unresolved. In germline, CDR1 is SGHAT, CDR2 FQNNGV. The CDR3 is 16 residues long. With 7 bases removed from V and 4 bases from J, the gap between germline ends came to 20 bases. The CDR3 DNA follows: TGTGCCAGCATCCCGAGGTTGGTCCAGTCATACAATGAGCAGTTCTTC. Its translation is CASIPRLVQSYNEQFF.

CDR3 protein: CSVHRGTASGQPQHF. CDR3 DNA sequence: TGCAGTGTTCATAGGGGGACAGCGTCAGGTCAGCCCCAGCATTTT. The chain has TRBV20-1 and TRBJ1-5; TRBD1 agrees at 7 bases. This CDR3 has 15 residues. V lost 7 bases, J lost 6 bases, and 15 bases stayed unmatched. CDR1 is DFQATT and CDR2 is SNEGSKA in the germline V gene (reference sequence).

The table lists this clonotype with a few counts. This chain connects TRBV18 to TRBJ1-1, with D possibly TRBD1 on 5 matching bases. This CDR3 region has 12 residues. Trimming took off 5 bases at V and 3 bases at J, with 7 bases between the two ends. The germline V gene encodes CDR1 KGHSH and CDR2 LQKENI. Here the CDR3 reads CASSAQDTEAFF. The DNA for the CDR3 is TGTGCCAGCTCAGCACAGGACACTGAAGCTTTCTTT.

There are many counts of this clonotype. The V gene is TRBV6-6, the J gene TRBJ2-5, with a tentative D call TRBD1 (6 bases). Germline V gene lookup returns CDR1 MNHNY and CDR2 SVGAGI (reference sequence). Trimming took 5 bases from V and 1 from J, leaving 14 bases between them. The CDR3 has 15 amino acids. The CDR3 region is CASSQGGMGQETQYF. The CDR3 bases are TGTGCCAGCAGTCAAGGGGGAATGGGCCAAGAGACCCAGTACTTC.

The chain couples TRBV12-3 or TRBV12-4 to TRBJ1-4; tentative D call: TRBD1 (6 bases). Trimming removed 6 bases at V and 5 bases at J, with 16 bases between. The CDR3 totals 15 residues. CDR3 bases: TGTGCCAGCAGATACTTGACAGGAAGAAATGAAAAACTGTTTTTT. It is translated as CASRYLTGRNEKLFF.